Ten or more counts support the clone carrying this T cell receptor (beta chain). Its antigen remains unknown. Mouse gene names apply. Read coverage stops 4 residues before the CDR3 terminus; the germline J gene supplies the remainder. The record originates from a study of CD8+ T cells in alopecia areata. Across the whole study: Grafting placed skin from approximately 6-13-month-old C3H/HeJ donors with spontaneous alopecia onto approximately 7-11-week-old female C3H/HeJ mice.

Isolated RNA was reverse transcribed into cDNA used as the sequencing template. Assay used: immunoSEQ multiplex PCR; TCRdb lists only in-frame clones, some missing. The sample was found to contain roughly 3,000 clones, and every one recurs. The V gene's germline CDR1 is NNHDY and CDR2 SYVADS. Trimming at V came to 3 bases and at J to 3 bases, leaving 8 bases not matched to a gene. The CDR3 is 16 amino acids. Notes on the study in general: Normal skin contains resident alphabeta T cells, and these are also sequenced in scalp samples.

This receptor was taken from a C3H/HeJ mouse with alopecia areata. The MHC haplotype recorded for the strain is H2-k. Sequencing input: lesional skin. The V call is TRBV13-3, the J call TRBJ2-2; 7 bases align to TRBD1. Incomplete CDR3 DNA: TGTGCCAGCAGTGCCACGACAGGGAGGGACACCGGG. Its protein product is CASSATTGRDTG. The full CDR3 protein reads CASSATTGRDTGQLYF.